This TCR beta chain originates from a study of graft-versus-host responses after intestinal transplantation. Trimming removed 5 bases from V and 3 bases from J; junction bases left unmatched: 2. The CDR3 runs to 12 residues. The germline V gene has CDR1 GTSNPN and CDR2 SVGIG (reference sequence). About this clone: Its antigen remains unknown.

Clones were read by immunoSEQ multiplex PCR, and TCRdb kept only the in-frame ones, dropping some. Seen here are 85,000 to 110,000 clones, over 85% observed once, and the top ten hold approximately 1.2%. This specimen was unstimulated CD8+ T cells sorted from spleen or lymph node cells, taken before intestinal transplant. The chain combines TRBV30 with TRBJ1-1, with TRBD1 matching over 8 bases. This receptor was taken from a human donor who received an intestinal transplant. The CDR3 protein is CAWDRGDTEAFF. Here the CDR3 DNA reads TGTGCCTGGGACAGGGGCGACACTGAAGCTTTCTTT. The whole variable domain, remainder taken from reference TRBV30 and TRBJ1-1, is SQTIHQWPATLVQPVGSPLSLECTVEGTSNPNLYWYRQAAGRGLQLLFYSVGIGQISSEVPQNLSASRPQDRQFILSSKKLLLSDSGFYLCAWDRGDTEAFFGQGTRLTVV.